The TCR beta chain described here comes from a study of radiotherapy plus CTLA-4 blockade in lung cancer. Study background: Disease control was seen in about 30% of patients, objective responses in 15% to 20%.

Study-level points and caveats: Best predicting response, reportedly, were early blood T cell clone dynamics, with interferon-beta. There was expansion of tumor-derived TCR clones in blood after radiotherapy plus ipilimumab.

Libraries were prepared by immunoSEQ multiplex PCR; TCRdb keeps only in-frame clonotypes and omits some of them. The sample has 90,000 to 100,000 clones, about 86% seen once. Details on this clone: Its antigen is unidentified.

The CDR3 covers 14 residues. Trimming pared 2 bases from V and 4 bases from J, leaving 12 bases between. Germline values: CDR1 SNHLY, CDR2 FYNNEI. The receptor was isolated from a human donor with non-small cell lung cancer that progressed on radiotherapy plus ipilimumab. Here the sequenced sample was peripheral blood, taken from a patient treated with radiotherapy plus ipilimumab. The V gene is TRBV2, the J gene TRBJ2-7; the D gene is possibly TRBD2 (5 bases). This CDR3 is CASSESGLGYEQYF. Here the CDR3 DNA reads TGTGCCAGCAGTGAAAGCGGATTGGGTTACGAGCAGTACTTC.